The next 23 T cell receptor beta chains were all read from a single sample in a study of T cell responses to AZD1222 COVID-19 vaccine. Profiled with immunoSEQ multiplex PCR; TCRdb holds only in-frame clones, not every one. This table has about 150,000 clones, more than 85% appearing once. The starting material was peripheral blood, obtained on day 0 of AZD1222 vaccination. The receptors were sampled from an adult in good health.

The chain joins TRBV5-8 to TRBJ2-7; D might be TRBD1 (6 bases). The length of the CDR3 is 14 residues. Germline V gene sequence: CDR1 SGHTS, CDR2 YDEGEE. Between the trimmed V and J ends, which lost 4 bases and 3 bases, there was a span of 14 bases. The CDR3 nucleotides read TGTGCCAGCAGCACCGGACAGACCCTCTACGAGCAGTACTTC. Its translation is CASSTGQTLYEQYF.

The chain has TRBV9 and TRBJ1-5, with D possibly matching TRBD1 (6 bases). CDR1 is SGDLS, CDR2 YYNGEE, per germline. V was trimmed by 5 bases and J by 4 bases, leaving 13 bases between them. CDR3 length equals 14 residues. The CDR3 DNA sequence: TGTGCCAGCAGTGAAAGAGGGGGAAATCAGCCCCAGCATTTT. It is translated as CASSERGGNQPQHF.

The chain is built from TRBV9 and TRBJ1-1; D remains ambiguous. The CDR3 loop spans 16 amino acids. CDR1 is SGDLS and CDR2 is YYNGEE in the germline V gene. V lost 0 bases and J lost 0, with 12 bases in between. The CDR3 region has the DNA TGTGCCAGCAGCGTAGCTACTGGGCGGATGAACACTGAAGCTTTCTTT. It is translated as CASSVATGRMNTEAFF.

The chain has TRBV27 and TRBJ1-5; a possible D gene is TRBD1 (6 bases). CDR1 MNHEY and CDR2 SMNVEV come from the germline V gene (reference sequence). V dropped 5 bases and J dropped 4 bases, with 12 bases sitting between them. The CDR3 has 14 amino acids. This CDR3 is CASSPNTGNQPQHF. In DNA form, the CDR3 reads TGTGCCAGCAGTCCCAACACAGGGAATCAGCCCCAGCATTTT.

J is TRBJ1-1 and V is TRBV7-9; D gene unclear. From germline, CDR1 is SEHNR and CDR2 FQNEAQ (reference sequence). The CDR3 extends over 15 amino acids. V lost 1 base, J lost 0 bases, and 9 bases lay in between. CDR3 coding DNA: TGTGCCAGCAGCTTAGTGGGCGGGGTGAACACTGAAGCTTTCTTT. Amino acids: CASSLVGGVNTEAFF.

V and J are TRBV7-2 and TRBJ2-7, with 7 bases matching TRBD2. V was clipped by 0 bases and J by 2 bases; unmatched bases: 7. This CDR3 region has 16 residues. The germline gives CDR1 SGHTA, CDR2 FQGNSA. The CDR3 region has the DNA TGTGCCAGCAGCTTAGCGGCTAGCGGAGACCCCTACGAGCAGTACTTC. This sequence encodes CASSLAASGDPYEQYF. Complete variable domain (other parts from reference TRBV7-2 and TRBJ2-7): GAGVSQSPSNKVTEKGKDVELRCDPISGHTALYWYRQSLGQGLEFLIYFQGNSAPDKSGLPSDRFSAERTGGSVSTLTIQRTQQEDSAVYLCASSLAASGDPYEQYFGPGTRLTVT.

The table lists this clone with a count of one. This rearrangement joins TRBV30 to TRBJ1-3; possibly TRBD1 for D (5 bases). The CDR3 length is 15 residues. V was cut by 2 bases and J by 4 bases, with 15 bases left in between. The V gene's germline CDR1 is GTSNPN and CDR2 SVGIG (reference sequence). This CDR3 is CAWSYPGRGGNTIYF. The CDR3 bases are TGTGCCTGGAGTTATCCGGGGCGGGGAGGAAACACCATATATTTT.

This chain joins TRBV2 and TRBJ2-2; 8 bases are shared with TRBD2. The CDR3 length is 15 residues. V lost 7 bases, J lost 4 bases, and 8 bases stayed unmatched. CDR1 SNHLY and CDR2 FYNNEI come from the germline V gene. CDR3 bases: TGTGCCAGCATACAAACTAGCGGAGGCACCGGGGAGCTGTTTTTT. As protein: CASIQTSGGTGELFF.

The rearrangement links TRBV15 to TRBJ1-6; D gene uncertain. This CDR3 comprises 12 residues. The ends were cut back, 3 bases at V and 7 bases at J, with 4 bases in the middle. From germline, CDR1 is LNHNV and CDR2 YYDKDF (reference sequence). In DNA, the CDR3 is TGTGCCACCAGCAGCAGGAATTCACCCCTCCACTTT. Protein: CATSSRNSPLHF.

The V and J genes are TRBV28 and TRBJ2-2, with D tentatively TRBD1 (6 bases). This CDR3 spans 16 amino acids. The ends were cut back, 4 bases at V and 2 bases at J, with 14 bases in the middle. Germline V gene lookup returns CDR1 MDHEN and CDR2 SYDVKM. CDR3 DNA sequence: TGTGCCAGCAGTTATTATCGGGACACCAACACCGGGGAGCTGTTTTTT. Translating gives CASSYYRDTNTGELFF.

This chain joins TRBV6-5 and TRBJ2-3; TRBD1 agrees at 8 bases. V was clipped by 11 bases and J by 4 bases; unmatched bases: 11. The CDR3 has 14 residues. The V gene's germline CDR1 is MNHEY and CDR2 SVGAGI. CDR3 sequence reads: CACLDRESADTQYF. The CDR3 DNA reads as TGTGCCTGCCTGGACAGGGAGAGCGCAGATACGCAGTATTTT.

V usage is TRBV7-9 and J usage is TRBJ1-4; D is perhaps TRBD1 (5 bases). The V gene's germline CDR1 is SEHNR and CDR2 FQNEAQ (reference sequence). The CDR3 spans 17 residues. V gave up 0 bases and J gave up 2 bases, with 13 bases separating them. The CDR3 region has the DNA TGTGCCAGCAGCTTAGCGCTGGGGGGGACGACTAATGAAAAACTGTTTTTT. It specifies CASSLALGGTTNEKLFF. Supplemented by reference TRBV7-9 and TRBJ1-4, the full variable domain reads DTGVSQNPRHKITKRGQNVTFRCDPISEHNRLYWYRQTLGQGPEFLTYFQNEAQLEKSRLLSDRFSAERPKGSFSTLEIQRTEQGDSAMYLCASSLALGGTTNEKLFFGSGTQLSVL.

The chain carries TRBV29-1 and TRBJ2-7; a weak D match, TRBD1 (6 bases). CDR1 is SQVTM, CDR2 ANQGSEA, per germline. V lost 7 bases and J lost 5, with 15 bases in between. This CDR3 spans 12 amino acids. CDR3 loop: CSGNGGQNEQYF. Written as DNA, the CDR3 is TGCAGCGGAAATGGGGGCCAGAACGAGCAGTACTTC.

This chain connects TRBV7-7 to TRBJ2-2, with a possible D match to TRBD2 (6 bases). This CDR3 is 14 amino acids long. Germline assignment: CDR1 SSHAT and CDR2 FNYEAQ (reference sequence). Trimming pared 1 base from V and 5 bases from J, leaving 8 bases between. This chain's CDR3 is CASSLGGRTGELFF. The CDR3 bases are TGTGCCAGCAGCTTAGGTGGGAGGACCGGGGAGCTGTTTTTT. Looking up the rest from reference TRBV7-7 and TRBJ2-2 gives the full variable domain: GAGVSQSPRYKVTKRGQDVTLRCDPISSHATLYWYQQALGQGPEFLTYFNYEAQPDKSGLPSDRFSAERPEGSISTLTIQRTEQRDSAMYRCASSLGGRTGELFFGEGSRLTVL.

The rearrangement links TRBV6-5 to TRBJ2-7, with 12 nucleotides matching TRBD2. This CDR3 has 14 residues. The V gene end was trimmed by 4 bases and the J gene end by 9 bases; junction bases not matched to a gene: 7. Germline CDR1 and CDR2: MNHEY and SVGAGI. CDR3 protein: CASSSRTSGIVQYF. The CDR3 DNA is TGTGCCAGCAGTTCCAGGACTAGCGGGATAGTGCAGTACTTC.

The genes are TRBV28 and TRBJ1-2, with 9 nucleotides matching TRBD1. CDR1 is MDHEN, CDR2 SYDVKM, per germline. The CDR3 loop spans 16 amino acids. With V trimmed by 2 bases and J by 2 bases, 6 bases remained unmatched. CDR3 coding DNA: TGTGCCAGCAGTTTACTAGACAGGGGGTTAAACTATGGCTACACCTTC. It encodes CASSLLDRGLNYGYTF.

This sequence joins TRBV23-1 and TRBJ1-6, with 8 bases aligning to TRBD1. TRBV23-1 is an open reading frame, and its role is uncertain. This CDR3 region has 17 residues. The trim removed 3 bases at V and 6 bases at J, leaving 10 bases unmatched. The DNA for the CDR3 is TGCGCCAGCAGTCAGTGGAAAAGGACAGGGTCTAATTCACCCCTCCACTTT. This sequence encodes CASSQWKRTGSNSPLHF.

The V gene is TRBV18, the J gene TRBJ1-2, with a tentative D call TRBD1 (5 bases). The CDR3 sequence is 13 residues long. Germline V gene sequence: CDR1 KGHSH, CDR2 LQKENI. Trimming left V 4 bases short and J 8 bases short, with 14 bases between. The CDR3 is CASSHEGNGGYTF. In nucleotides, the CDR3 is TGTGCCAGCTCACATGAGGGGAACGGGGGCTACACCTTC.

This sequence joins TRBV19 and TRBJ1-4; maybe TRBD1 (6 bases). The ends were cut back, 3 bases at V and 8 bases at J, with 16 bases in the middle. Germline V gene lookup returns CDR1 LNHDA and CDR2 SQIVND (reference sequence). This CDR3 is 15 amino acids long. The CDR3 loop is CASSIQQGQDEKLFF. Here the CDR3 DNA reads TGTGCCAGTAGTATTCAACAGGGTCAGGACGAAAAACTGTTTTTT.

This sequence joins TRBV19 and TRBJ2-7; 7 positions match TRBD2. The CDR3 contains 16 residues. Germline-derived CDR1 and CDR2 are LNHDA and SQIVND (reference sequence). Unmatched junction bases numbered 16, after V lost 5 bases and J lost 6 bases. As DNA, the CDR3 is TGTGCCAGTAGTCTGATCAGCACGGGAGGAAAAGGCGAGCAGTACTTC. It encodes CASSLISTGGKGEQYF.

This rearrangement joins TRBV4-1 to TRBJ2-1, with TRBD2 matching 11 bases. Germline values: CDR1 MGHRA, CDR2 YSYEKL. The length of the CDR3 is 17 residues. V lost 3 bases, J lost 12 bases, and 16 bases stayed unmatched. CDR3 residues: CASSQPTTSGRIFRQFF. The CDR3 DNA reads as TGCGCCAGCAGCCAGCCCACTACTAGCGGGAGAATATTTAGGCAGTTCTTC.

The chain couples TRBV3-1 (or the pseudogene TRBV3-2) to TRBJ2-5, with D unresolved. V was cut by 2 bases and J by 4 bases, with 8 bases left in between. Germline V gene data show CDR1 as LGHDT and CDR2 as YNNKEL (reference sequence). CDR3 length equals 13 residues. In DNA, the CDR3 is TGTGCCAGCAGCCAAACGGGTTTAGAGACCCAGTACTTC. The encoded protein is CASSQTGLETQYF.

This chain links TRBV21-1 with TRBJ2-7; the table's D call of TRBD2 was not tested on the DNA. TRBV21-1 is listed as a pseudogene. The CDR3 has 13 residues. For the CDR3, the DNA is TGTGCCAGCAGCAAAGCTCCTATATGGGAGCAGTACTTC. This codes for CASSKAPIWEQYF.